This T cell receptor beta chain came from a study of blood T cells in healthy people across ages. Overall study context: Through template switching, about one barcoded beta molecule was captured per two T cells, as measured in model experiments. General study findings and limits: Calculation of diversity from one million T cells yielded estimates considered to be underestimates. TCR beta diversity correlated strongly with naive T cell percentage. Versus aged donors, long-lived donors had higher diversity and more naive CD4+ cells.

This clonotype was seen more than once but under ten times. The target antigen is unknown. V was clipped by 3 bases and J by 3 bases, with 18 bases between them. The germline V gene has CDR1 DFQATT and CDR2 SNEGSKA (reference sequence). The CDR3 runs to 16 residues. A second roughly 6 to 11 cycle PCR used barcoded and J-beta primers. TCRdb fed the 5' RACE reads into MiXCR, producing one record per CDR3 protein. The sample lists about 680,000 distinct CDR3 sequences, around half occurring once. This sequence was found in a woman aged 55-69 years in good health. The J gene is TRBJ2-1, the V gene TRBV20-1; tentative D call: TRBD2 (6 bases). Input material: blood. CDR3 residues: CSARAHSGQSYNEQFF. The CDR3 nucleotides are TGCAGTGCTAGGGCCCATAGCGGACAAAGCTACAATGAGCAGTTCTTC.